Below, 6 T cell receptor beta chains from the same sample are listed, as sequenced in a study of blood T cell repertoires in COVID-19. Using immunoSEQ multiplex PCR, the repertoire was profiled, and TCRdb retains in-frame clones only, with some absent. The sample lists about 240,000 clones, 85% occurring once. The sample was peripheral blood. The receptors come from a man aged 45-60 years with COVID-19, enrolled during active disease.

J is TRBJ2-3 and V is TRBV5-4; D perhaps matches TRBD1 (6 bases). CDR1 and CDR2 (germline): SGHNT, YYREEE (reference sequence). V lost 4 bases to trimming and J lost 4 bases, with 10 bases between them. The CDR3 has 13 residues. The CDR3 here is CASSTPGADTQYF. As DNA, the CDR3 is TGTGCCAGCAGCACGCCAGGGGCAGATACGCAGTATTTT.

This clone has only a few counts. The chain employs TRBV4-2 and TRBJ2-1; TRBD2 agrees at 15 bases. The germline V gene has CDR1 LGHNA and CDR2 YNFKEQ. This CDR3 contains 15 residues. V was clipped by 5 bases and J by 7 bases; unmatched bases: 3. CDR3 sequence (DNA): TGTGCCAGCAGCGGACTAGCGGGGGGGAATAATGAGCAGTTCTTC. Translated: CASSGLAGGNNEQFF.

The chain couples TRBV24-1 to TRBJ2-1; tentatively, D is TRBD1 (5 bases). Germline V lookup: CDR1 KGHDR, CDR2 SFDVKD. The V gene lost 3 bases and the J gene lost 7 bases, with 9 bases spanning the gap. There are 13 residues in the CDR3. CDR3 sequence reads: CATSDPPGNEQFF. Written as DNA, the CDR3 is TGTGCCACCAGTGATCCCCCAGGGAATGAGCAGTTCTTC.

The chain combines TRBV18 with TRBJ1-3; D is ambiguous. Germline V gene lookup returns CDR1 KGHSH and CDR2 LQKENI. V dropped 7 bases and J dropped 2 bases, with 33 bases sitting between them. This CDR3 has 21 amino acids. The DNA for the CDR3 is TGTGCCAGCTTCCACCCCTCCTACCCGGGAGCGCTTGGAGGAGCTGGAAACACCATATATTTT. Translation: CASFHPSYPGALGGAGNTIYF.

The CDR3 loop reads CASSHPGQGVTGTEAFF. CDR3 coding DNA: TGTGCCAGCAGCCATCCGGGACAGGGCGTGACTGGGACTGAAGCTTTCTTT. This rearrangement joins TRBV3-1 (or the pseudogene TRBV3-2) to TRBJ1-1; TRBD1 matches 9 bases. J was trimmed by 5 bases and V by 3 bases; bases with no gene match: 13. The CDR3 totals 17 residues. CDR1 and CDR2 from the germline V gene are LGHDT and YNNKEL (reference sequence).

This clone was seen only a few times. This chain joins TRBV19 and TRBJ2-7; possible D gene TRBD2, 6 bases. Germline V lookup: CDR1 LNHDA, CDR2 SQIVND (reference sequence). The V end lost 6 bases, the J end lost 5 bases, and 23 bases lay between the germline ends. The CDR3 is 16 amino acids. CDR3 nucleotide sequence: TGTGCCAGTAGCGCTAGACCGGGACGCGGGGCACACGAGCAGTACTTC. It encodes CASSARPGRGAHEQYF.